This T cell receptor (beta chain) was captured in a study of OX40 agonist ivuxolimab in advanced cancers. On the study more broadly: Prior checkpoint blockade (anti-PD-1, anti-PD-L1 or anti-CTLA-4) was permitted; 40% had it.

This CDR3 has 13 amino acids. V was clipped by 7 bases and J by 1 base, with 10 bases between them. Per the germline V gene, CDR1 is LNHDA and CDR2 is SQIVND (reference sequence). Clones were read by immunoSEQ multiplex PCR, and TCRdb kept only the in-frame ones, dropping some. The repertoire holds roughly 67,000 clones, with 65% to 85% as singletons. This sequence was found in an adult with an advanced solid tumor such as melanoma, head and neck, liver or kidney cancer. This material consisted of CD4+ or CD8+ T cells sorted from blood, taken in a trial of the OX40 agonist ivuxolimab. V and J are TRBV19 and TRBJ1-1; a weak D match, TRBD1 (5 bases). In DNA form, the CDR3 reads TGTGCCAGTATAAGGGGAAAGAACACTGAAGCTTTCTTT. Translated: CASIRGKNTEAFF.